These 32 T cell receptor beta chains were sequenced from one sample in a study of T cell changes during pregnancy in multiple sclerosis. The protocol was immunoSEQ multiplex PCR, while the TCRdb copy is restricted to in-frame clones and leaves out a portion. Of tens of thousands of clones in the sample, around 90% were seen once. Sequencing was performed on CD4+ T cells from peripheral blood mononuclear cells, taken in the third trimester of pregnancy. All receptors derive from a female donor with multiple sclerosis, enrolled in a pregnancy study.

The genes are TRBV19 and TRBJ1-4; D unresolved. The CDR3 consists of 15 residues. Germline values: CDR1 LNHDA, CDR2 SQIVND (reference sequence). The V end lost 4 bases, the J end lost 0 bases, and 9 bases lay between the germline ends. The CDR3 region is CASSTSAATNEKLFF. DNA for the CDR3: TGTGCCAGTAGTACCTCAGCGGCAACTAATGAAAAACTGTTTTTT.

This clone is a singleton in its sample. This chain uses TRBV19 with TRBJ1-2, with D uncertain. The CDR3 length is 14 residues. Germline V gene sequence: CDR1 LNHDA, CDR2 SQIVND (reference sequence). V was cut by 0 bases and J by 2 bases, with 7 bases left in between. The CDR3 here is CASSIDQLNYGYTF. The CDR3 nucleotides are TGTGCCAGTAGTATAGATCAACTGAACTATGGCTACACCTTC.

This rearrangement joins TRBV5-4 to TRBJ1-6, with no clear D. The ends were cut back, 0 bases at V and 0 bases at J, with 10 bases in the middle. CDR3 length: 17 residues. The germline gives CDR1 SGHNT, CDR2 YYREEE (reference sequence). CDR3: CASSLDGRSSYNSPLHF. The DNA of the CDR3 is TGTGCCAGCAGCTTGGACGGTAGGAGCTCCTATAATTCACCCCTCCACTTT.

Written as DNA, the CDR3 is TGTGCCAGCATCCGGACATACTCTGGAAACACCATATATTTT. It codes for CASIRTYSGNTIYF. The chain employs TRBV6-1 and TRBJ1-3; perhaps TRBD1 as D (5 bases). Trimming left V 7 bases short and J 0 bases short, with 10 bases between. The CDR3 has 14 residues. CDR1 and CDR2 (germline): MNHNS, SASEGT.

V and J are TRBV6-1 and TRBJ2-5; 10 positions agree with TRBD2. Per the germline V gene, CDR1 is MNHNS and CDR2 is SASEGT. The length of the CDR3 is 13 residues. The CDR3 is CESGGALEGTQYF. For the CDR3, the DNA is TGTGAAAGCGGGGGGGCCCTAGAGGGGACCCAGTACTTC.

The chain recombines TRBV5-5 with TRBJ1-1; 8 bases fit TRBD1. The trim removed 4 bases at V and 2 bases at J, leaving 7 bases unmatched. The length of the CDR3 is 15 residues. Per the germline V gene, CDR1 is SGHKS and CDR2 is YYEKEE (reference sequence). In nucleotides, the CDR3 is TGTGCCAGCAGCCGGGGACAGGAGGTCAACACTGAAGCTTTCTTT. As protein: CASSRGQEVNTEAFF.

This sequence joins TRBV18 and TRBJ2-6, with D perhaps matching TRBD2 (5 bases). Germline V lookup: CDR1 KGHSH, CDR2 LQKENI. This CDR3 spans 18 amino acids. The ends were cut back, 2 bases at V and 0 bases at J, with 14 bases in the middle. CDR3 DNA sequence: TGTGCCAGCTCACCAGCGTCCGGAGGAAGCTCTGGGGCCAACGTCCTGACTTTC. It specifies CASSPASGGSSGANVLTF.

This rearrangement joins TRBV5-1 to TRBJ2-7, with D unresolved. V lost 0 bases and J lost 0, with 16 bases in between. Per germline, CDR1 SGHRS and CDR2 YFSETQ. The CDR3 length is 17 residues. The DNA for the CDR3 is TGCGCCAGCAGCTTGGCCTCAGGCAGGCTCGTCTCCTACGAGCAGTACTTC. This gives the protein CASSLASGRLVSYEQYF.

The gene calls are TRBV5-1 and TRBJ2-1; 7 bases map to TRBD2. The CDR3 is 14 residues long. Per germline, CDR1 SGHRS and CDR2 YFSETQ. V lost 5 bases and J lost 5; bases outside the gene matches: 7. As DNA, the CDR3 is TGCGCCAGCAGAGGGCTAGCGGACAACAATGAGCAGTTCTTC. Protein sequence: CASRGLADNNEQFF.

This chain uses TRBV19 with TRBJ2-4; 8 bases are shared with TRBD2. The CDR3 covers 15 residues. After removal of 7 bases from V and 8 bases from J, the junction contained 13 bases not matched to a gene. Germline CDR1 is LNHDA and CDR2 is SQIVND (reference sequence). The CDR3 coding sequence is TGTGCCAGTAAGCGGGGGCCCTTCTCGGGAGACATTCAGTACTTC. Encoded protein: CASKRGPFSGDIQYF.

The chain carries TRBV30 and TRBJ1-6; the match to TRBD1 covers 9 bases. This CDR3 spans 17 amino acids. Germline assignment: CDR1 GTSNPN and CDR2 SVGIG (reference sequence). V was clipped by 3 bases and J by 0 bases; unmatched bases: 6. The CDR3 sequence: CAWRVDRGTSYNSPLHF. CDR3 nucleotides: TGTGCCTGGAGGGTGGACAGGGGAACCTCCTATAATTCACCCCTCCACTTT.

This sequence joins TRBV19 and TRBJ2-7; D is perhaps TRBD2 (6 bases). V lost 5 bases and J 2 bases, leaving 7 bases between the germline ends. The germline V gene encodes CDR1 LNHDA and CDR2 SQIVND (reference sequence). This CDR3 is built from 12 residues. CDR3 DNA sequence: TGTGCCAGTAGTTCGGGGGCCTACGAGCAGTACTTC. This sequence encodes CASSSGAYEQYF.

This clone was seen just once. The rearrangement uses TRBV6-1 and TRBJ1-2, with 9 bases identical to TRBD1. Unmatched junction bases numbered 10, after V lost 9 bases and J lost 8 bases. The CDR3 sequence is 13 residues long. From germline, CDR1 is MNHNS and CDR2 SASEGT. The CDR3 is CASKTGGDGGYTF. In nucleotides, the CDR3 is TGTGCCAGTAAAACAGGGGGCGATGGCGGCTACACCTTC.

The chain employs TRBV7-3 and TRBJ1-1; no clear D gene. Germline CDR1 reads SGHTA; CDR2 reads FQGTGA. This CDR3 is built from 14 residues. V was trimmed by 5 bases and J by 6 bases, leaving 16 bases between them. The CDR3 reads CASSHGAGGSEAFF. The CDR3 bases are TGTGCCAGCAGCCATGGCGCGGGCGGATCTGAAGCTTTCTTT.

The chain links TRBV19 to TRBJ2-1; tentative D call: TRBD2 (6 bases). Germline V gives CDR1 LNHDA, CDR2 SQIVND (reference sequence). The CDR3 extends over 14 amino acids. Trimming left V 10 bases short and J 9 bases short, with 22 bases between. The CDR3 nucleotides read TGTGCCACAAACAAAGGGGAAAAAGCGGGTGAGCAGTTCTTC. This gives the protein CATNKGEKAGEQFF.

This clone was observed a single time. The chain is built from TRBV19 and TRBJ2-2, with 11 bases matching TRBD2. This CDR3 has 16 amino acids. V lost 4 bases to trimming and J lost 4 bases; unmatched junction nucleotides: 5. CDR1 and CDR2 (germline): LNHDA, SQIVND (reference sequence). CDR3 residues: CASSTIAGGSTGELFF. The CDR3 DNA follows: TGTGCCAGTAGTACCATAGCGGGGGGGAGCACCGGGGAGCTGTTTTTT.

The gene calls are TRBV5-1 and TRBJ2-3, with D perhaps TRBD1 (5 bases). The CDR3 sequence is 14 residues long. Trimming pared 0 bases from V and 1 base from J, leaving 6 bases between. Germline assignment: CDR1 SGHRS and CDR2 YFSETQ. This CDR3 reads CASSLARGTDTQYF. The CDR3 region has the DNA TGCGCCAGCAGCTTGGCCAGGGGCACAGATACGCAGTATTTT.

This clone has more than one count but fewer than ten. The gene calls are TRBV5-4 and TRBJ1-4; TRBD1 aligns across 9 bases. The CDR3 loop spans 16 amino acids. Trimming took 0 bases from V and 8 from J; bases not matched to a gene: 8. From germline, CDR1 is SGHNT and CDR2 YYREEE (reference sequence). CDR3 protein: CASSLAGQGLREKLFF. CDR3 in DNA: TGTGCCAGCAGCTTGGCCGGACAGGGGTTAAGGGAAAAACTGTTTTTT.

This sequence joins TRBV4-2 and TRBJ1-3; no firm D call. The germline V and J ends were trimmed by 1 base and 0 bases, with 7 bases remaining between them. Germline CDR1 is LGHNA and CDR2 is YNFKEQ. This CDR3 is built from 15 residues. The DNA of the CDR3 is TGTGCCAGCAGCCAAGTAACGGGCTCTGGAAACACCATATATTTT. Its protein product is CASSQVTGSGNTIYF.

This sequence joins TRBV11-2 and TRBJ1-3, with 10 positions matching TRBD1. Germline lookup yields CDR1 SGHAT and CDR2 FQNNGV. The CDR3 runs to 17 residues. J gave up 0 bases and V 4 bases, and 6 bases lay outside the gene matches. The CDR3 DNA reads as TGTGCCAGCAGCTCCCGACAGGGGGCTGTCTCTGGAAACACCATATATTTT. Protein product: CASSSRQGAVSGNTIYF.

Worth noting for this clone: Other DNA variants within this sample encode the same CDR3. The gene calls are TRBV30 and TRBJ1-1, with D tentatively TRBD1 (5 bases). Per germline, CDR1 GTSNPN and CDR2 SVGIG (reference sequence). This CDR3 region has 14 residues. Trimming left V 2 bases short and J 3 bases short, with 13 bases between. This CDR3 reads CAWSLGQGDTEAFF. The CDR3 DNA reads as TGTGCCTGGAGTCTAGGTCAGGGCGACACTGAAGCTTTCTTT.

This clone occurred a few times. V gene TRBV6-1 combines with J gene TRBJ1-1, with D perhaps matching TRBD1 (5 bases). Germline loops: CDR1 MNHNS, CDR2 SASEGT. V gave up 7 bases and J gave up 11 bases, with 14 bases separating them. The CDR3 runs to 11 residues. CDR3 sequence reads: CASTGRVVAFF. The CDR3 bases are TGTGCCAGCACAGGCAGGGTGGTCGCTTTCTTT.

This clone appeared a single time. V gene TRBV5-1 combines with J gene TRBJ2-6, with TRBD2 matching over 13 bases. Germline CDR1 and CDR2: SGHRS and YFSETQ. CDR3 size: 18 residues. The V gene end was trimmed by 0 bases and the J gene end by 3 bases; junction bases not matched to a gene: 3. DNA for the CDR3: TGCGCCAGCAGCTTGGGACTAGCGGGGGGTCTTGGGGCCAACGTCCTGACTTTC. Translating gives CASSLGLAGGLGANVLTF.

The CDR3: CASSPEVGTIYF. For the CDR3, the DNA is TGTGCCAGCAGCCCTGAGGTGGGCACCATATATTTT. This chain connects TRBV11-2 to TRBJ1-3, with no clear D. Germline lookup yields CDR1 SGHAT and CDR2 FQNNGV. V dropped 5 bases and J dropped 9 bases, with 11 bases sitting between them. The CDR3 is 12 amino acids.

As DNA, the CDR3 is TGTGCCAGCAGCGCACATCACCAGGGGGCGCCCGGGGAGCTGTTTTTT. This translates into CASSAHHQGAPGELFF. The chain has TRBV6-4 and TRBJ2-2; the match to TRBD1 covers 8 bases. Germline-derived CDR1 and CDR2 are MRHNA and SNTAGT. The CDR3 runs to 16 residues. V lost 6 bases and J lost 6; bases outside the gene matches: 12.

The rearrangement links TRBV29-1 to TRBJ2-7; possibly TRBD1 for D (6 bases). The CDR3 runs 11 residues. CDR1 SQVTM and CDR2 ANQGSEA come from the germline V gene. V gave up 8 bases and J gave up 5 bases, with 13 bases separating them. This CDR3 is CSPSRGNEQYF. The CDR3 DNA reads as TGCAGCCCAAGCAGGGGTAACGAGCAGTACTTC.

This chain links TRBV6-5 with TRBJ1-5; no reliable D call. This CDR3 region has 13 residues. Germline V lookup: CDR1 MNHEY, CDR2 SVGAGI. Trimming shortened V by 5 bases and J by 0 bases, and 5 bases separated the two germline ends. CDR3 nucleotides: TGTGCCAGCAGTCTCGGTAGCAATCAGCCCCAGCATTTT. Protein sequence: CASSLGSNQPQHF.

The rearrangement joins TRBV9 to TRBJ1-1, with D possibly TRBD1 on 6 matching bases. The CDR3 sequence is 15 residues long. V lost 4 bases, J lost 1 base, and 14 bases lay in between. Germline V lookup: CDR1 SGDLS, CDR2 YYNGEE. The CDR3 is CASSPRTDPNTEAFF. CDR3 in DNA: TGTGCCAGCAGCCCACGGACAGACCCGAACACTGAAGCTTTCTTT.

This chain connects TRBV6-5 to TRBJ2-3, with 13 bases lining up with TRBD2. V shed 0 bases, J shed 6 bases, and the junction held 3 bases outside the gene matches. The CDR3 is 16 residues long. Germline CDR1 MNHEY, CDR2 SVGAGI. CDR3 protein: CASSYSRGLAGDTQYF. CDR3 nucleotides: TGTGCCAGCAGTTACTCGAGGGGACTAGCGGGGGATACGCAGTATTTT.

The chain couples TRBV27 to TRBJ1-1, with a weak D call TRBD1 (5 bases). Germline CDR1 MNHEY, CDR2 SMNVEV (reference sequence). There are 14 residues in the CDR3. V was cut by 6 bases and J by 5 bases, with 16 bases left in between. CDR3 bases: TGTGCCAGCAGAATTTCTAAAGGGGCGACTGAAGCTTTCTTT. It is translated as CASRISKGATEAFF.

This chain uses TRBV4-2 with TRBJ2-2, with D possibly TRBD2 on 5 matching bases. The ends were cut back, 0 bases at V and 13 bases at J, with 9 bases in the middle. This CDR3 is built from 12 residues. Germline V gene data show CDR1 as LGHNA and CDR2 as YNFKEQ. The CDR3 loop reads CASSQERGRLFF. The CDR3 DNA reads TGTGCCAGCAGCCAAGAACGGGGTCGGCTGTTTTTT.

The CDR3 nucleotides are TGTGCCAGCAGTGAGACGGGGGGCTCCTATAATTCACCCCTCCACTTT. Amino acid sequence: CASSETGGSYNSPLHF. The chain joins TRBV2 to TRBJ1-6; possible D gene TRBD1, 5 bases. V was cut by 3 bases and J by 0 bases, with 9 bases left in between. Germline V CDR1 and CDR2: SNHLY, FYNNEI. This CDR3 region has 16 residues.